This T cell receptor (beta chain) comes out of a study of blood T cell repertoires in COVID-19. The repertoire was sequenced with immunoSEQ multiplex PCR; TCRdb's copy has only in-frame clones and lacks some. The table includes 100,000 or so clones, more than 80% detected once. The clonotype was recovered from a human donor in a cohort sampled during active COVID-19. Material: peripheral blood.

The CDR3 region has the DNA TGTGCCAGCAGCCGAACCGCGACAGGGGGCGAGCAGTACTTC. This encodes CASSRTATGGEQYF. The chain joins TRBV6-5 to TRBJ2-7; TRBD1 matches 9 bases. The CDR3 is made up of 14 amino acids. Unmatched junction bases numbered 9, after V lost 6 bases and J lost 6 bases. Germline CDR1 and CDR2: MNHEY and SVGAGI.